One and the same sample provided the 20 T cell receptor beta chains below, sequenced in a study of blood T cells in healthy people across ages. With a J-beta primer mix and a sample-barcoded 5' primer, a second PCR ran roughly 6 to 11 cycles. TCRdb called the 5' RACE reads again in MiXCR, with one record for every CDR3 protein. Of approximately 800,000 distinct CDR3 sequences listed, under 30% are singletons. The same data also went into a second study, on T cells of mothers and their children.

The material sequenced was blood. These receptors were obtained from a boy aged 5-17 years in good health.

The chain has TRBV20-1 and TRBJ2-3; unclear D gene. CDR1 is DFQATT, CDR2 SNEGSKA, per germline (reference sequence). There are 13 residues in the CDR3. V lost 3 bases to trimming and J lost 6 bases, with 13 bases between them. CDR3 DNA sequence: TGCAGTGCTAGGATGACTTCCCGCGATACGCAGTATTTT. Its translation is CSARMTSRDTQYF.

The rearrangement uses TRBV6-5 and TRBJ2-4; D could derive from TRBD1 or TRBD2 (5 bases each). The CDR3 is 12 amino acids. Trimming took 6 bases from V and 6 from J, leaving 9 bases between them. CDR1 is MNHEY and CDR2 is SVGAGI in the germline V gene. Here the CDR3 reads CASRGDGNIQYF. CDR3 in DNA: TGTGCCAGCAGGGGGGATGGAAACATTCAGTACTTC.

The chain carries TRBV6-5 and TRBJ2-7, with D hard to call. Germline CDR1 MNHEY, CDR2 SVGAGI. Trimming removed 5 bases at V and 12 bases at J, with 14 bases between. The CDR3 consists of 11 residues. The CDR3 DNA sequence: TGTGCCAGCAGTCTTGGGGATAGGACGTACTTC. Its protein is CASSLGDRTYF.

This chain links TRBV27 with TRBJ2-1; 14 bases align to TRBD2. This CDR3 is 21 amino acids long. Losses at the gene ends were 6 bases for V and 0 bases for J; bases not matched to a gene: 16. Germline V gives CDR1 MNHEY, CDR2 SMNVEV (reference sequence). CDR3 loop: CASSQNPPGLAGVSSYNEQFF. The CDR3 region has the DNA TGTGCCAGCAGCCAAAATCCTCCGGGACTAGCGGGGGTTAGCTCCTACAATGAGCAGTTCTTC.

The rearrangement links TRBV3-1 to TRBJ1-5; 8 bases match TRBD1. The J segment lost 7 bases and the V segment lost 0 bases, leaving 8 bases of the junction unmatched. CDR1 and CDR2 (germline): LGHDT, YNNKEL (reference sequence). This CDR3 has 16 amino acids. The DNA of the CDR3 is TGTGCCAGCAGCCAAGATACCCAGGGGGCTGGGCAGCCCCAGCATTTT. Amino acids: CASSQDTQGAGQPQHF. Full variable domain (outside the CDR3, taken from reference TRBV3-1 and TRBJ1-5): DTAVSQTPKYLVTQMGNDKSIKCEQNLGHDTMYWYKQDSKKFLKIMFSYNNKELIINETVPNRFSPKSPDKAHLNLHINSLELGDSAVYFCASSQDTQGAGQPQHFGDGTRLSIL.

The genes are TRBV5-1 and TRBJ2-7, with 9 positions matching TRBD1. In germline, CDR1 is SGHRS, CDR2 YFSETQ. V shed 0 bases, J shed 5 bases, and the junction held 6 bases outside the gene matches. The CDR3 runs 15 residues. The CDR3 spells CASSLERTGVHEQYF. The CDR3 DNA reads TGCGCCAGCAGCTTGGAGAGGACAGGGGTCCACGAGCAGTACTTC.

This chain joins TRBV9 and TRBJ2-6, with D unclear. Germline values: CDR1 SGDLS, CDR2 YYNGEE. Trimming left V 2 bases short and J 0 bases short, with 18 bases between. CDR3 size: 19 residues. The DNA of the CDR3 is TGTGCCAGCAGCGTCCGGACCTCACCCCTCATCTCTGGGGCCAACGTCCTGACTTTC. Translating it yields CASSVRTSPLISGANVLTF.

This clonotype was seen more than once but under ten times. This sequence joins TRBV7-2 and TRBJ1-2; 8 bases map to TRBD1. Per germline, CDR1 SGHTA and CDR2 FQGNSA. CDR3 length equals 14 residues. Trimming took 3 bases from V and 5 from J; bases not matched to a gene: 5. The CDR3 loop reads CASSFNRGFYGYTF. CDR3 in DNA: TGTGCCAGCAGCTTTAACAGGGGGTTTTATGGCTACACCTTC. Full variable domain (rest looked up from reference TRBV7-2 and TRBJ1-2): GAGVSQSPSNKVTEKGKDVELRCDPISGHTALYWYRQSLGQGLEFLIYFQGNSAPDKSGLPSDRFSAERTGGSVSTLTIQRTQQEDSAVYLCASSFNRGFYGYTFGSGTRLTVV.

This clonotype showed up just a few times. The V call is TRBV20-1, the J call TRBJ1-5; 9 bases align to TRBD1. This CDR3 spans 16 amino acids. With V trimmed by 5 bases and J by 6 bases, 14 bases remained unmatched. The germline CDR1 and CDR2 sequences are DFQATT and SNEGSKA (reference sequence). As DNA, the CDR3 is TGCAGTGCTGCGACCCCGGGACAGGGTTCGAGTCAGCCCCAGCATTTT. Protein: CSAATPGQGSSQPQHF.

This clonotype was seen a few times. V and J are TRBV29-1 and TRBJ2-5; no reliable D call. The CDR3 runs to 11 residues. The V gene lost 8 bases and the J gene lost 0 bases, with 7 bases spanning the gap. Germline CDR1 SQVTM, CDR2 ANQGSEA. In DNA form, the CDR3 reads TGCAGCCTGGGGAACCAAGAGACCCAGTACTTC. Protein sequence: CSLGNQETQYF.

The chain combines TRBV29-1 with TRBJ1-2; 7 bases line up with TRBD1. The CDR3 extends over 16 amino acids. With V trimmed by 5 bases and J by 0 bases, 12 bases remained unmatched. Germline V CDR1 and CDR2: SQVTM, ANQGSEA. CDR3: CSVSHPRGETNYGYTF. CDR3 sequence (DNA): TGCAGCGTTTCCCACCCCAGGGGGGAAACTAACTATGGCTACACCTTC.

The chain combines TRBV7-2 with TRBJ1-2; D gene unclear. V lost 1 base and J lost 6, with 15 bases in between. This CDR3 contains 15 residues. Germline V lookup: CDR1 SGHTA, CDR2 FQGNSA. The CDR3 coding sequence is TGTGCCAGCAGCTTAGGGGCACCTACGGATAATGGCTACACCTTC. It is translated as CASSLGAPTDNGYTF.

This clonotype was counted a few times. The junction and the germline gene differ at one end; a read error may be behind it. The gene calls are TRBV28 and TRBJ2-7; no clear D gene. Germline V gene lookup returns CDR1 MDHEN and CDR2 SYDVKM. The CDR3 spans 13 residues. CDR3 amino acids: CASGLHSTYEQYF. The CDR3 nucleotides are TGTGCCAGCGGTTTACACAGCACCTACGAGCAGTACTTC.

The CDR3 DNA is TGTGCCAGCAGTGTGTGGGAGACCCAGTACTTC. Translation gives CASSVWETQYF. The chain uses TRBV6-1 and TRBJ2-5; the D is unclear. V was trimmed by 4 bases and J by 5 bases, leaving 5 bases between them. Germline CDR1 MNHNS, CDR2 SASEGT. The CDR3 loop spans 11 amino acids.

This clonotype has only a few counts. V gene TRBV2 combines with J gene TRBJ2-7; TRBD1 matches 10 bases. Germline-derived CDR1 and CDR2 are SNHLY and FYNNEI. Trimming at V came to 2 bases and at J to 2 bases, leaving 3 bases not matched to a gene. The CDR3 contains 15 residues. This CDR3 reads CASSERGTGAYEQYF. The CDR3 DNA reads as TGTGCCAGCAGTGAAAGGGGGACAGGGGCCTACGAGCAGTACTTC. Looking up the rest from reference TRBV2 and TRBJ2-7 gives the full variable domain: EPEVTQTPSHQVTQMGQEVILRCVPISNHLYFYWYRQILGQKVEFLVSFYNNEISEKSEIFDDQFSVERPDGSNFTLKIRSTKLEDSAMYFCASSERGTGAYEQYFGPGTRLTVT.

This clonotype has more than one count but fewer than ten. The chain is built from TRBV7-9 and TRBJ2-5, with 9 bases that match TRBD2. The germline V gene encodes CDR1 SEHNR and CDR2 FQNEAQ (reference sequence). CDR3 length: 17 amino acids. Losses at the gene ends were 4 bases for V and 5 bases for J; bases not matched to a gene: 14. The CDR3 bases are TGTGCCAGCAGCTCAACGGGACTAGCAGGGGCCCCTGAGACCCAGTACTTC. Its protein is CASSSTGLAGAPETQYF.

CDR3 sequence: CASRTAGPYNEQFF. In DNA form, the CDR3 reads TGTGCCAGCAGGACAGCGGGACCCTACAATGAGCAGTTCTTC. V usage is TRBV2 and J usage is TRBJ2-1; 7 positions agree with TRBD2. The germline gives CDR1 SNHLY, CDR2 FYNNEI. V was pared by 6 bases and J by 2 bases, with 4 bases of the junction left unmatched. The CDR3 is 14 residues long.

Only a few counts were recorded for this clonotype. The J gene is TRBJ2-2, the V gene TRBV5-5, with D maybe TRBD2 (6 bases). Trimming removed 6 bases from V and 0 bases from J, with 9 bases in between. This CDR3 contains 14 residues. Germline V gene sequence: CDR1 SGHKS, CDR2 YYEKEE (reference sequence). CDR3 amino acids: CASKRLANTGELFF. In DNA, the CDR3 is TGTGCCAGCAAACGACTAGCGAACACCGGGGAGCTGTTTTTT. Filled out from reference TRBV5-5 and TRBJ2-2, the complete variable domain reads DAGVTQSPTHLIKTRGQQVTLRCSPISGHKSVSWYQQVLGQGPQFIFQYYEKEERGRGNFPDRFSARQFPNYSSELNVNALLLGDSALYLCASKRLANTGELFFGEGSRLTVL.

This rearrangement joins TRBV6-4 to TRBJ1-1; D is possibly TRBD1 (6 bases). Between the trimmed V and J ends, which lost 2 bases and 3 bases, there was a span of 10 bases. Per the germline V gene, CDR1 is MRHNA and CDR2 is SNTAGT. CDR3 length: 14 amino acids. CDR3 sequence reads: CASSDTGTDTEAFF. In DNA form, the CDR3 reads TGTGCCAGCAGTGACACAGGGACGGACACTGAAGCTTTCTTT.

The chain carries TRBV7-2 and TRBJ2-5; TRBD2 agrees at 11 bases. The DNA end lines up better with TRBJ2-7; the J call may be wrong. Germline CDR1 SGHTA, CDR2 FQGNSA. This CDR3 is 18 amino acids long. CDR3 sequence reads: CASSLVSLAGGLGVEQYF. For the CDR3, the DNA is TGTGCCAGCAGCTTAGTCTCCCTAGCGGGGGGTCTAGGTGTCGAGCAGTACTTC.